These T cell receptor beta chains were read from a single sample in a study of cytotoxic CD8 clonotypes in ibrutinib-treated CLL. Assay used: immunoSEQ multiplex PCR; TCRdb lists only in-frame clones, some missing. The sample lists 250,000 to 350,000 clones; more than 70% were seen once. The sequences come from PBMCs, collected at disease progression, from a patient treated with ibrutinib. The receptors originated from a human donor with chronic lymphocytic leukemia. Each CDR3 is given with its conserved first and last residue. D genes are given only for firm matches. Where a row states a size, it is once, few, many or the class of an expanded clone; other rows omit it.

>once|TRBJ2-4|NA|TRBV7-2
TGTGCCAGCAGCTCGGAGTTTAACAGGCCGTGGAACATTCAGTACTTC
CASSSEFNRPWNIQYF
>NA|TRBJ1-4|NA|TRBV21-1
TGTGCCAGGGCCTCAGGAGCAACTAATGAAAAACTGTTTTTT
CARASGATNEKLFF
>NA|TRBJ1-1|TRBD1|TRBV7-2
TGTGCCAGCAGGCAGGGGGCTGTAACTGAAGCTTTCTTT
CASRQGAVTEAFF
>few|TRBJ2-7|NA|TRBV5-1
TGCGCCAGCAGCCTAGGTGGGTTCCCCTACGAGCAGTACTTC
CASSLGGFPYEQYF
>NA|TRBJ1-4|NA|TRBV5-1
TGCGCCAGCAGCGTCGCAACTAATGAAAAACTGTTTTTT
CASSVATNEKLFF
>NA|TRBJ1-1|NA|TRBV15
TGTGCCACCAGTAGAGGATCGCGGCGTGAAGCTTTCTTT
CATSRGSRREAFF
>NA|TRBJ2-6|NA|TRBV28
TGTGCCAGCAGGACTGGGGCCAACGTCCTGACTTTC
CASRTGANVLTF
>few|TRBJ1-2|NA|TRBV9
TGTGCCAGCAGCGTAGCTGGGGACTATGGCTACACCTTC
CASSVAGDYGYTF
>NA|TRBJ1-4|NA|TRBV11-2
TGTGCCAGCACCCTTACAGGGAATGAAAAACTGTTTTTT
CASTLTGNEKLFF
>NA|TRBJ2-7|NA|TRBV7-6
TGTGCCAGCAGCCATGGGGGAAGGATTGACGAGCAGTACTTC
CASSHGGRIDEQYF
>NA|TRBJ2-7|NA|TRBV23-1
TGCGCCAGCAGTCAATCGGGGGGAAACGAGCAGTACTTC
CASSQSGGNEQYF
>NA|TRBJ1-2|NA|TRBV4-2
TGTGCCAGCAGCCAGCAGGGTTCCTATGGCTACACCTTC
CASSQQGSYGYTF
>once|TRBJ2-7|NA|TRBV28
TGTGCCAGCAGTCCCCGGGTGGAGGAGCAGTACTTC
CASSPRVEEQYF
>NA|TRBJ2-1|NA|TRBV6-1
TGTGCCAGCAGTGAACGGGTCAGGGCCTACAATGAGCAGTTCTTC
CASSERVRAYNEQFF
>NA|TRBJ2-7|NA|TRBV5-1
TGCGCCAGCAGCTTGACGTGGGGACCGACCTACGAGCAGTACTTC
CASSLTWGPTYEQYF
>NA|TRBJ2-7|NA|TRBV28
TGTGCCAGCACCCCGGTAGGTTCCTCTACGGTTCAAAACGAGCAGTACTTC
CASTPVGSSTVQNEQYF
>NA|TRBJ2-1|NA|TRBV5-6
TGTGCCAGCAGCTTGGTCGTACTGGCCTACAATGAGCAGTTCTTC
CASSLVVLAYNEQFF
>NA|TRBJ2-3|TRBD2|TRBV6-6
TGTGCCAGCGGTATAGCGGGACCCACAGATACGCAGTATTTT
CASGIAGPTDTQYF
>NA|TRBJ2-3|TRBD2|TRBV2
TGTGCCAGCGGAGGGACTAGCGGGATAGCAGATACGCAGTATTTT
CASGGTSGIADTQYF
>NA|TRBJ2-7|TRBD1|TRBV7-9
TGTGCCAGCAGCTCGCGGGACAGGGTATATCACGAGCAGTACTTC
CASSSRDRVYHEQYF
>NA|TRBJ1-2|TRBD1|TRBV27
TGTGCCAGCAGTTTAGGTGGGGCAGGGGGCGCCTTGAGCTACACCTTC
CASSLGGAGGALSYTF
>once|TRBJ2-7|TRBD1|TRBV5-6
TGTGCCAGCTCCGCGGGGACAGGGGTCTACGAGCAGTACTTC
CASSAGTGVYEQYF
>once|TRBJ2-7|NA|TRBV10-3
TGTGCCACCCGCCCTAGCGTTTACGAGCAGTACTTC
CATRPSVYEQYF
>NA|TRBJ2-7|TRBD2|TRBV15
TGTGCCACCAGCAGAGCTAGCGGGAGGGCCTACGAGCAGTACTTC
CATSRASGRAYEQYF
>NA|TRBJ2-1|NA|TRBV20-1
TGCAGGGGTCTTCGAGCGAATGAGCAGTTCTTC
CRGLRANEQFF
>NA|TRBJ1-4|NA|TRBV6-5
TGTGCCAGCAGCAACGGGGGGGAGCGGGAAAAACTGTTTTTT
CASSNGGEREKLFF
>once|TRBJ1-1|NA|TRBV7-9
TGTGCCAGCAGCTTAATTCTGAACACTGAAGCTTTCTTT
CASSLILNTEAFF
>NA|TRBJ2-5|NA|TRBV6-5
TGTGCCAGCAGTTACGGGGAGACCCAGTACTTC
CASSYGETQYF
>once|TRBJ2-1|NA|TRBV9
TGTGCCAGCAGCGTAGGAGACAGAACCTACAATGAGCAGTTCTTC
CASSVGDRTYNEQFF
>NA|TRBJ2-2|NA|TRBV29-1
TGCAGCGTTGATGGGGGTACCGGGGAGCTGTTTTTT
CSVDGGTGELFF
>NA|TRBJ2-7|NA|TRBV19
TGTGCCAGTAGTTCCAGGACTACCTCCTACGAGCAGTACTTC
CASSSRTTSYEQYF
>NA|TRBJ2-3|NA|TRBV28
TGTGCCAGCAGTTTCGTCTTCGGGAGCCGCACAGATACGCAGTATTTT
CASSFVFGSRTDTQYF
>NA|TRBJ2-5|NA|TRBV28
TGTGCCAGCAGTTTAGGGGGGGCTGTAAAGACCCAGTACTTC
CASSLGGAVKTQYF
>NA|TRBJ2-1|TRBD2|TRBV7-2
TGTGCCAGCAGCTTCGGACTAGCGGGCGGCTATGAGCAGTTCTTC
CASSFGLAGGYEQFF
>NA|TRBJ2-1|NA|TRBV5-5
TGTGCCAGCAGCTTTTCTGGGAGCAGCGGAGAGCAGTTCTTC
CASSFSGSSGEQFF
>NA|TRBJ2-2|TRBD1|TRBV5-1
TGCGCCAGCAGCTTCGGACAGGGGGTAGGCGGGGAGCTGTTTTTT
CASSFGQGVGGELFF
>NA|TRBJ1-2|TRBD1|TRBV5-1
TGCGCCAGCAGCTTTTTGACAGGGGGCGACGGCGGCTACACCTTC
CASSFLTGGDGGYTF
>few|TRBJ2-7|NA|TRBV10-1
TGCGCCAGCAGTGCCGCAGGGGGGAAGGAGCAGTACTTC
CASSAAGGKEQYF
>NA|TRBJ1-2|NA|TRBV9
TGTGCCAGCAGCAATCCCCGGGGGTCCGGGCCAGCTAACTATGGCTACACCTTC
CASSNPRGSGPANYGYTF
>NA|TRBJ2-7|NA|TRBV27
TGTGCCAGCAGTTTAGCCTCCCGGGGTTTGGCCTACGAGCAGTACTTC
CASSLASRGLAYEQYF
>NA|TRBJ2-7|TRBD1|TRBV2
TGTGCCAGCAGTGAAGCGGACAGGACGACGAACTACGAGCAGTACTTC
CASSEADRTTNYEQYF